This TCR beta chain was found in a study of regulatory T cells in long-lasting Graves disease. Time point meaning: persistent/refractory GD, antithyroid drugs over 5 years with positive TRAb. PBMC RNA served as the TCR library source. Findings and limits, study-wide: New patients shared about 910 public clonotypes, and persistent patients shared more, with under 3,000. Persistent cases favored TRBV28, TRBJ1-2 and TRBJ2-5.

This clonotype was seen a handful of times. Its antigen is not known. Construction of TCR beta libraries relied on iRepertoire HTBI primers and on Arm-PCR targeting CDR3 regions. In TCRdb, the multiplex PCR reads were re-called with MiXCR into one record per CDR3 protein. The repertoire holds about 420,000 distinct CDR3 sequences, with about 25% as singletons. Germline V gene sequence: CDR1 MNHNS, CDR2 SASEGT. With 8 bases removed from V and 0 bases from J, the gap between germline ends came to 13 bases. This CDR3 comprises 14 residues. This TCR was recovered from a female donor with Graves disease. The sample was peripheral blood mononuclear cells (PBMCs), taken when the disease was refractory, from a patient treated with antithyroid drugs. This chain joins TRBV6-1 and TRBJ1-1; maybe TRBD1 (6 bases). CDR3: CASGRRGVNTEAFF. The DNA for the CDR3 is TGTGCCAGCGGGAGGAGGGGGGTGAACACTGAAGCTTTCTTT.